A single sample is the source of the 10 T cell receptor beta chains below, sequenced in a study of blood T cell repertoires in COVID-19 (TCRdb year 2020). The library was generated by the immunoSEQ multiplex PCR assay. TCRdb re-hosts the immuneACCESS table, in-frame sequences only. Its copies lack some clones; in the studies checked, an unresolved V gene accounts for under half of them, and the cause for the rest is not known. The sample table contains tens of thousands of clones; only one count was recorded for about 76% of them. The leading ten clones occupy around 19% of the sample. The sequenced sample was peripheral blood. The receptor source for this set is a woman at least 80 years old with active or convalescent COVID-19.

The chain couples TRBV4-3 to TRBJ1-1; D might be TRBD1 (6 bases). This CDR3 comprises 12 residues. V dropped 1 base and J dropped 11 bases, with 11 bases sitting between them. Germline assignment: CDR1 LGHNA and CDR2 YSLEER. Here the CDR3 DNA reads TGCGCCAGCAGCCAAGGCGGGGGCCGGGCTTTCTTT. Amino acid sequence: CASSQGGGRAFF.

The genes are TRBV5-1 and TRBJ1-4; 8 bases align to TRBD1. The CDR3 length is 14 residues. Germline CDR1 SGHRS, CDR2 YFSETQ. Trimming took 4 bases from V and 6 from J; bases not matched to a gene: 5. The CDR3 DNA sequence: TGCGCCAGCAGCAACAGGGGGACGGATGAAAAACTGTTTTTT. This encodes CASSNRGTDEKLFF. Full variable domain (outside the CDR3, taken from reference TRBV5-1 and TRBJ1-4): KAGVTQTPRYLIKTRGQQVTLSCSPISGHRSVSWYQQTPGQGLQFLFEYFSETQRNKGNFPGRFSGRQFSNSRSEMNVSTLELGDSALYLCASSNRGTDEKLFFGSGTQLSVL.

This clone was seen more than once but under ten times. The V gene is TRBV5-1, the J gene TRBJ1-1; D uncertain. Trimming removed 6 bases at V and 0 bases at J, with 9 bases between. CDR1 and CDR2 (germline): SGHRS, YFSETQ. CDR3 length: 13 amino acids. CDR3 amino acids: CASKMGVNTEAFF. The CDR3 DNA sequence: TGCGCCAGCAAAATGGGAGTGAACACTGAAGCTTTCTTT.

The chain joins TRBV28 to TRBJ2-7, with 8 bases matching TRBD2. The CDR3 loop spans 14 amino acids. Germline V gene data show CDR1 as MDHEN and CDR2 as SYDVKM. Trimming took 8 bases from V and 0 from J; bases not matched to a gene: 6. CDR3: CASGPGGGSYEQYF. The CDR3 coding sequence is TGTGCCAGCGGCCCGGGGGGGGGCTCCTACGAGCAGTACTTC. Looking up the rest from reference TRBV28 and TRBJ2-7 gives the full variable domain: DVKVTQSSRYLVKRTGEKVFLECVQDMDHENMFWYRQDPGLGLRLIYFSYDVKMKEKGDIPEGYSVSREKKERFSLILESASTNQTSMYLCASGPGGGSYEQYFGPGTRLTVT.

This chain links TRBV27 with TRBJ1-5, with D perhaps matching TRBD1 (6 bases). This CDR3 is 14 amino acids long. Germline V gene data show CDR1 as MNHEY and CDR2 as SMNVEV (reference sequence). The V gene lost 5 bases and the J gene lost 3 bases, with 11 bases spanning the gap. The CDR3 loop is CASSLGAFNQPQHF. CDR3 DNA: TGTGCCAGCAGTCTGGGGGCCTTCAATCAGCCCCAGCATTTT.

The J gene is TRBJ1-1, the V gene TRBV10-3; D not resolved. The length of the CDR3 is 13 residues. V was clipped by 7 bases and J by 1 base, with 10 bases between them. CDR1 is ENHRY, CDR2 SYGVKD, per germline. The CDR3 DNA is TGTGCCATCACCTTAGACTGGAACACTGAAGCTTTCTTT. Residues: CAITLDWNTEAFF.

The chain combines TRBV5-1 with TRBJ2-1; D perhaps matches TRBD2 (6 bases). Germline CDR1 SGHRS, CDR2 YFSETQ. This CDR3 spans 16 amino acids. V lost 4 bases and J lost 0, with 14 bases in between. This CDR3 reads CASSAAGISSYNEQFF. The CDR3 DNA sequence: TGCGCCAGCAGCGCAGCGGGTATTAGCTCCTACAATGAGCAGTTCTTC. Filled out from reference TRBV5-1 and TRBJ2-1, the complete variable domain reads KAGVTQTPRYLIKTRGQQVTLSCSPISGHRSVSWYQQTPGQGLQFLFEYFSETQRNKGNFPGRFSGRQFSNSRSEMNVSTLELGDSALYLCASSAAGISSYNEQFFGPGTRLTVL.

V gene TRBV4-3 combines with J gene TRBJ2-2; 7 nucleotides align to TRBD2. CDR1 is LGHNA, CDR2 YSLEER, per germline. The CDR3 consists of 13 residues. V shed 5 bases, J shed 5 bases, and the junction held 2 bases outside the gene matches. Here the CDR3 DNA reads TGCGCCAGCAGCAAAGCGGGGACCGGGGAGCTGTTTTTT. Its protein is CASSKAGTGELFF.

Here the CDR3 DNA reads TGTGCCAGCACCACAGGGACATATGGCTACACCTTC. It encodes CASTTGTYGYTF. The chain couples TRBV7-2 to TRBJ1-2, with D perhaps TRBD1 (6 bases). The CDR3 length is 12 residues. Trimming stripped 7 bases from V and 5 bases from J, with 11 bases between. Germline V gene sequence: CDR1 SGHTA, CDR2 FQGNSA.

The CDR3 nucleotides read TGTGCCAGCAGCTTATTACCTAGCGGGGGCCTTAGCACAGATACGCAGTATTTT. This codes for CASSLLPSGGLSTDTQYF. The gene calls are TRBV11-2 and TRBJ2-3; 10 bases map to TRBD2. The CDR3 totals 18 residues. Per the germline V gene, CDR1 is SGHAT and CDR2 is FQNNGV. The trim removed 2 bases at V and 0 bases at J, leaving 8 bases unmatched.